This T cell receptor (beta chain) is drawn from a study of graft-versus-host responses after intestinal transplantation (dated by TCRdb to 2020 to 2023). Background on the whole study: The transplants that recipients got were multivisceral, liver-intestinal, or isolated intestinal. Every recipient was given anti-thymocyte globulin induction, then maintenance tacrolimus and steroids for 2 to 4 years. After intestinal transplantation, graft-versus-host and host-versus-graft alloreactive T cell clones were followed in the graft, circulation and bone marrow using bulk TCR-beta CDR3 sequencing. Alloreactive clones were identified by sequencing pre-transplant mixed lymphocyte reaction products and comparing these products with unstimulated pre-transplant donor and recipient T cells. Of the roughly 25 intestinal transplant recipients enrolled in the cohort, one of whom was a retransplant, a few patients without pretransplant specimens were excluded. A peak of at least 4% donor T cells among recipient peripheral blood mononuclear cells was the definition used for donor T cell macrochimerism. Rather than going through the commercial service, samples from three later patients were sequenced in-house on an Illumina MiSeq and processed with MiXCR. Overall study results and their limits: In patients with donor T cell macrochimerism, the allografts had high GvH to HvG T cell clonal ratios. GvH clones turned up in recipient bone marrow, with some appearing earlier in ileal mucosa or blood, a pattern consistent with an intestinal mucosal origin. Peak levels of circulating GvH clones were associated with declines in HvG clones early after transplant. The conclusions were limited by the relatively low number and heterogeneity of the intestinal transplant patients.

The CDR3 measures 14 amino acids from cysteine to phenylalanine. Only CDR3 DNA is held: 42 bases, read in frame from base 1. The germline V gene encodes CDR1 SGHNT and CDR2 YYREEE (reference sequence). The trim is 0 bases for V and 1 base for J, with a gap of 8 bases between the germline ends. Library preparation used the immunoSEQ multiplex PCR assay. For most patients, genomic DNA was isolated using the Qiagen DNeasy Blood and Tissue Kit and was shipped frozen to Adaptive Biotechnologies for TCR sequencing. For most patients, genomic DNA was subjected to high-throughput TCR-beta CDR3 sequencing by Adaptive Biotechnologies. For the original study's pipeline: Adaptive's ImmunoSEQ software was the source of the TCR sequencing data for fewer than 20 patients, while a few other patients were processed with MiXCR and VDJtools. CD4 versus CD8 sorting errors were corrected by removing sequences found in both subsets at a frequency ratio below 5:1. Because the origin of CDR3 nucleotide sequences shared between donor and recipient could not be assigned, those sequences were removed. Alloreactive clones required at least 2-fold expansion over unstimulated cells and minimum CFSE-low frequency of 0.002% (template counts) or 0.001% (read counts). Clones detected in sequenced pre-transplant spleen, lymph node, or MLR CFSE-low populations of the donor or recipient were defined as mappable. Cumulative frequency of alloreactive clones was calculated as a percentage of all sequences weighted by copy number. In its TCRdb copy, this immuneACCESS table keeps in-frame sequences only and misses some clones. Where compared with another copy, unresolved V genes explain less than half of these, and the others have no known cause. Clone size and V and J calls were adopted from that table, with D and trimming inferred from the DNA. Here the sample has approximately 97,000 clones; around 90% occur a single time. In total, the top ten clones hold about 0.073% of the sample.

Regarding this clone: Its antigen is currently not known. There are no base qualities to consult, and no much larger clone falls within one base.

The time point label here, explained by the study, means: cells obtained before transplantation from donor or recipient. CD3+CD4+ and CD3+CD8+ populations were FACS-sorted from unstimulated pre-transplant donor and recipient cells taken from spleen or lymph nodes. The rearrangement combines TRBV5-4 with TRBJ2-7; a tentative D call is TRBD2 (6 bases match). The origin of this receptor is a human donor who was the organ donor for an intestinal transplant. Source: unstimulated CD8+ T cells sorted from spleen or lymph node cells, taken before transplant. This receptor carries the CDR3 CASSLGDSSYEQYF. The nucleotides are TGTGCCAGCAGCTTGGGGGACTCATCCTACGAGCAGTACTTC.